The clone carrying this TCR beta chain was seen at least ten times. The germline gives CDR1 MNHNS, CDR2 SASEGT. V lost 5 bases and J 1 base, leaving 16 bases between the germline ends. The CDR3 is 16 residues long. This entry comes from a study of T cells in Graves' hyperthyroidism and ophthalmopathy. RNA transcripts gave rise to amplified TCR beta CDR3 regions. First-round RT-PCR of the TCR CDR3 relied on the HTBI primer set. MiXCR, run by TCRdb on the multiplex PCR reads, gives a single entry per CDR3 protein. The sample holds 300,000 to 400,000 distinct CDR3 sequences; about 21% are singletons and the top ten take around 48%.

This TCR came from a woman aged 50 to 60 with Graves' hyperthyroidism. The genes are TRBV6-1 and TRBJ2-3; TRBD2 might be the D (5 bases). The specimen sequenced was blood. The DNA of the CDR3 is TGTGCCAGCAGTTACATCCTTTTCGGGGGCACAGATACGCAGTATTTT. Encoded protein: CASSYILFGGTDTQYF.